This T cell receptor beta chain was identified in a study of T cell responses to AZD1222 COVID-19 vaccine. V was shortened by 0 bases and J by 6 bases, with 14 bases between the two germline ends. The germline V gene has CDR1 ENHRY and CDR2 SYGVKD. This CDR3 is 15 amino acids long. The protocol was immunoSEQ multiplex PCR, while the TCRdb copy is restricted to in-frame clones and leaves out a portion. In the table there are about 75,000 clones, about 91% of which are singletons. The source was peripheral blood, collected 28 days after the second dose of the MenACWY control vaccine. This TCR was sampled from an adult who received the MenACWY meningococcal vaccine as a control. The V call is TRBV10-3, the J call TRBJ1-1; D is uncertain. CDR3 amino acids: CAISESEGFSAEAFF. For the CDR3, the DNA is TGTGCCATCAGTGAGTCGGAAGGATTTAGCGCTGAAGCTTTCTTT.